This entry describes one T cell receptor (beta chain). The antigen remains unidentified. This entry belongs to a study of CD8+ T cells in alopecia areata. Trimming took 11 bases from V and 4 from J; bases not matched to a gene: 4. CDR1 MNHNS and CDR2 SASEGT come from the germline V gene. This CDR3 has 11 amino acids. PBMCs, the starting material, were the source of sorted CD4+ and CD8+ T cells. Regarding the study as a whole: Mice showed clearer TCR sharing than patients did, a gap that was possibly HLA-related.

Following extraction, RNA underwent reverse transcription to cDNA, which served as the sequencing template. The method was immunoSEQ multiplex PCR; TCRdb's version includes in-frame clones alone and lacks a portion of them. The repertoire consists of about 100,000 clones, with around 59% occurring once and the leading ten covering 20% to 25%. This receptor was taken from a human donor in good health. The chain joins TRBV6-1 to TRBJ2-7, with 8 bases lining up with TRBD2. The sequencing input was CD8+ T cells sorted from blood. CDR3 sequence reads: CACGGGYEQYF. As DNA, the CDR3 is TGTGCCTGCGGCGGGGGGTACGAGCAGTACTTC.